Given below is one T cell receptor (beta chain) in context. The data are from a study of early T cells in non-severe SARS-CoV-2 infection. The CDR3 totals 15 residues. The germline V gene encodes CDR1 SGHRS and CDR2 YFSETQ. The junction had 7 bases not matched to a gene; V was cut back by 0 bases and J by 8 bases. TCRdb used MiXCR to reprocess the 5' RACE reads, holding one entry per CDR3 protein. The repertoire has approximately 50,000 distinct CDR3 sequences, more than 6.5% of them found once; the top ten carry 5.8%. The clonotype originates from an adult who was a healthcare worker with PCR-confirmed SARS-CoV-2 infection or an uninfected control (not recorded which). The chain carries TRBV5-1 and TRBJ1-2; TRBD1 agrees at 10 bases. Sequencing was performed on whole blood. This CDR3 is CASSLDRDRGTGYTF. The CDR3 coding sequence is TGCGCCAGCAGCTTGGACCGGGACAGGGGCACAGGCTACACCTTC.